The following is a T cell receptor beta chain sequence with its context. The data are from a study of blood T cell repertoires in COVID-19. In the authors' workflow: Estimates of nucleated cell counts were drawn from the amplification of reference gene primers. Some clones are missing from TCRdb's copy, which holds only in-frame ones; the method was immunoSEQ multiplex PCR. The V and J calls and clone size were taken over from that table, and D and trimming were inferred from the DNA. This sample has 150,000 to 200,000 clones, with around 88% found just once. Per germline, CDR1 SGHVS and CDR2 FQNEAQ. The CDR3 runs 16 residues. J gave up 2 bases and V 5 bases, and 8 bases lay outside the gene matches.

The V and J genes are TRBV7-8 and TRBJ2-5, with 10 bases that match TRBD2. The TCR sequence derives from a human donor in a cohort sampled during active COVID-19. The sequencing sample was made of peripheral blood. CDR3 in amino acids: CASSPISSGGQETQYF. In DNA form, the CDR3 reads TGTGCCAGCAGCCCTATATCTAGCGGGGGTCAAGAGACCCAGTACTTC.